These T cell receptor beta chains were read from a single sample in a study of T cells in Graves' hyperthyroidism and ophthalmopathy. TCRdb recomputed calls from the multiplex PCR reads with MiXCR, one row per CDR3 protein. The sample shows about 98,000 distinct CDR3 sequences, 35% to 45% of them seen only once. Material: peripheral blood or thyroid tissue (not recorded which). These receptors were obtained from a woman between 25 and 40 years old with Graves' hyperthyroidism. Each CDR3 is given with its conserved first and last residue. The D gene is left open where the match is weak. Not all rows give a size; the values are once, few, many and, for expanded clones, a class.

D gene: -
clone size: many
V gene: TRBV25-1
J gene: TRBJ2-3
CDR3 protein: CASSESPSFVLTSGQYF
CDR3 DNA: TGTGCCAGCAGTGAATCCCCGAGTTTCGTTTTAACCTCAGGGCAGTATTTT

D gene: -
clone size: -
V gene: TRBV20-1
J gene: TRBJ2-6
CDR3 protein: CSARTVSGTNVLTF
CDR3 DNA: TGCAGTGCTAGGACCGTCTCTGGGACCAACGTTCTGACTTTC

D gene: -
clone size: -
V gene: TRBV7-9
J gene: TRBJ1-2
CDR3 protein: CASIPDGDDYGYTF
CDR3 DNA: TGTGCCAGCATCCCTGACGGGGACGACTATGGCTACACCTTC

D gene: -
clone size: few
V gene: TRBV28
J gene: TRBJ2-7
CDR3 protein: CASTSDSYEQYF
CDR3 DNA: TGTGCCAGCACCTCAGACTCCTACGAGCAGTACTTC

D gene: -
clone size: many
V gene: TRBV5-1
J gene: TRBJ1-2
CDR3 protein: CASSLYWGVSLNYGYTF
CDR3 DNA: TGCGCCAGCAGCTTGTACTGGGGAGTCAGCTTGAACTATGGCTACACCTTC

D gene: -
clone size: few
V gene: TRBV11-1
J gene: TRBJ2-3
CDR3 protein: CASSYMPGQLNFWDTQYF
CDR3 DNA: TGTGCCAGCAGCTATATGCCGGGACAACTAAACTTCTGGGATACGCAGTATTTT

D gene: -
clone size: many
V gene: TRBV2
J gene: TRBJ1-5
CDR3 protein: CASSAYRVVGQPQHF
CDR3 DNA: TGTGCCAGCAGTGCATACAGGGTCGTAGGCCAGCCCCAGCATTTT

D gene: -
clone size: many
V gene: TRBV6-1
J gene: TRBJ2-7
CDR3 protein: CASSRQYSSYEQYF
CDR3 DNA: TGTGCCAGCAGCCGGCAGTATAGCTCCTACGAGCAGTACTTC

D gene: -
clone size: many
V gene: TRBV20-1
J gene: TRBJ1-1
CDR3 protein: CSARQEPKAFF
CDR3 DNA: TGCAGTGCTAGACAGGAACCCAAAGCTTTCTTT

D gene: -
clone size: -
V gene: TRBV20-1
J gene: TRBJ2-6
CDR3 protein: CSARSREETNVLTF
CDR3 DNA: TGCAGTGCTAGGTCAAGGGAAGAGACCAACGTCCTGACTTTC

D gene: -
clone size: -
V gene: TRBV20-1
J gene: TRBJ1-5
CDR3 protein: CSARIPGQSNQPQHF
CDR3 DNA: TGCAGTGCTAGAATTCCTGGACAGTCCAATCAGCCCCAGCATTTT

D gene: -
clone size: many
V gene: TRBV6-5
J gene: TRBJ1-1
CDR3 protein: CASSRSGGSTEAFF
CDR3 DNA: TGTGCCAGCAGCCGATCCGGGGGGAGCACTGAAGCTTTCTTT

D gene: -
clone size: -
V gene: TRBV7-2
J gene: TRBJ2-2
CDR3 protein: CASSLGQPNTGELFF
CDR3 DNA: TGCGCCAGCAGCTTGGGGCAACCCAACACCGGGGAGCTGTTTTTT

D gene: -
clone size: few
V gene: TRBV28
J gene: TRBJ1-1
CDR3 protein: CASSFPIRTEAFF
CDR3 DNA: TGTGCCAGCAGTTTTCCAATTCGCACTGAAGCTTTCTTT

D gene: TRBD2
clone size: -
V gene: TRBV13
J gene: TRBJ2-7
CDR3 protein: CASRRPGLLSLAGAYEQYF
CDR3 DNA: TGTGCCAGCAGGCGGCCGGGACTACTCTCCCTAGCGGGAGCATACGAGCAGTACTTC

D gene: -
clone size: many
V gene: TRBV7-9
J gene: TRBJ2-7
CDR3 protein: CASSDPGQGSYEQYF
CDR3 DNA: TGTGCCAGCAGCGACCCGGGACAAGGCTCCTACGAGCAGTACTTC

D gene: -
clone size: many
V gene: TRBV7-9
J gene: TRBJ1-1
CDR3 protein: CASSLIPGTEAFF
CDR3 DNA: TGTGCCAGCAGCTTAATCCCGGGCACTGAAGCTTTCTTT

D gene: -
clone size: -
V gene: TRBV6-6
J gene: TRBJ2-7
CDR3 protein: CASSPREGDGRYF
CDR3 DNA: TGTGCCAGCAGTCCCCGGGAAGGGGACGGGCGGTACTTC

D gene: TRBD2
clone size: many
V gene: TRBV11-2
J gene: TRBJ2-2
CDR3 protein: CASSLTGLSTGELFF
CDR3 DNA: TGTGCCAGCAGCCTCACGGGACTATCCACCGGGGAGCTGTTTTTT

D gene: TRBD2
clone size: many
V gene: TRBV5-8
J gene: TRBJ2-3
CDR3 protein: CASSYAGGASTQYF
CDR3 DNA: TGTGCCAGCAGCTACGCGGGAGGAGCTTCTACGCAGTATTTT

D gene: TRBD1
clone size: few
V gene: TRBV28
J gene: TRBJ2-2
CDR3 protein: CASSSGTGDTGELFF
CDR3 DNA: TGTGCCAGCAGTTCTGGGACAGGAGACACCGGGGAGCTGTTTTTT

D gene: TRBD1
clone size: medium-sized
V gene: TRBV10-3
J gene: TRBJ2-7
CDR3 protein: CAIRGQGAPYEQYF
CDR3 DNA: TGTGCCATCAGGGGACAGGGCGCCCCCTACGAGCAGTACTTC

D gene: TRBD1
clone size: -
V gene: TRBV7-2
J gene: TRBJ1-3
CDR3 protein: CASSLDRGFSGNTIYF
CDR3 DNA: TGTGCCAGCAGCTTAGACAGGGGCTTCTCTGGAAACACCATATATTTT

D gene: TRBD1
clone size: many
V gene: TRBV6-1
J gene: TRBJ1-2
CDR3 protein: CASSQHGTGGDGYTF
CDR3 DNA: TGTGCCAGCAGCCAACATGGGACAGGGGGCGATGGCTACACCTTC

D gene: -
clone size: many
V gene: TRBV7-9
J gene: TRBJ1-4
CDR3 protein: CASSLDLTKLFF
CDR3 DNA: TGTGCCAGCAGCCTAGATCTTACAAAACTGTTTTTT

D gene: TRBD2
clone size: -
V gene: TRBV7-8
J gene: TRBJ2-2
CDR3 protein: CASSSSGDTGELFF
CDR3 DNA: TGTGCCAGCAGCTCGAGCGGGGACACCGGGGAGCTGTTTTTT

D gene: -
clone size: -
V gene: TRBV25-1
J gene: TRBJ1-4
CDR3 protein: CASSVQGFFNEKLFF
CDR3 DNA: TGTGCCAGCAGTGTTCAGGGTTTCTTTAATGAAAAACTGTTTTTT

D gene: -
clone size: many
V gene: TRBV20-1
J gene: TRBJ1-3
CDR3 protein: CSAGAPPGNTIYF
CDR3 DNA: TGCAGTGCTGGGGCACCTCCTGGAAACACCATATATTTT

D gene: -
clone size: many
V gene: TRBV5-1
J gene: TRBJ2-3
CDR3 protein: CASSLGDPTDTQYF
CDR3 DNA: TGCGCCAGCAGCTTGGGTGATCCCACAGATACGCAGTATTTT

D gene: -
clone size: many
V gene: TRBV19
J gene: TRBJ2-3
CDR3 protein: CASSIDWRTDTQYF
CDR3 DNA: TGTGCCAGTAGTATAGACTGGCGCACAGATACGCAGTATTTT

D gene: -
clone size: many
V gene: TRBV12-3/TRBV12-4
J gene: TRBJ2-2
CDR3 protein: CASRVGPGFGELFF
CDR3 DNA: TGTGCCAGCAGGGTAGGACCGGGGTTCGGGGAGCTGTTTTTT

D gene: -
clone size: -
V gene: TRBV5-1
J gene: TRBJ1-5
CDR3 protein: CANGLSDNQPQHF
CDR3 DNA: TGCGCCAACGGCTTGAGCGACAATCAGCCCCAGCATTTT

D gene: -
clone size: many
V gene: TRBV13
J gene: TRBJ2-7
CDR3 protein: CASSPTGEVFPYEQYF
CDR3 DNA: TGTGCCAGCAGCCCAACGGGGGAGGTCTTCCCCTACGAGCAGTACTTC

D gene: TRBD1
clone size: many
V gene: TRBV6-5
J gene: TRBJ1-4
CDR3 protein: CASSYDSPGQGRRREKLFF
CDR3 DNA: TGTGCCAGCAGTTACGACTCTCCGGGACAGGGAAGGAGGAGGGAAAAACTGTTTTTT

D gene: TRBD2
clone size: -
V gene: TRBV7-3
J gene: TRBJ2-7
CDR3 protein: CASSSHLPGLAGEQYF
CDR3 DNA: TGTGCCAGCAGCTCCCACCTACCGGGACTAGCGGGTGAGCAGTACTTC

D gene: -
clone size: many
V gene: TRBV7-9
J gene: TRBJ1-2
CDR3 protein: CASSSGDGYTF
CDR3 DNA: TGTGCCAGCAGCTCAGGGGATGGCTACACCTTC

D gene: -
clone size: many
V gene: TRBV14
J gene: TRBJ2-7
CDR3 protein: CASSRGGSYEQYF
CDR3 DNA: TGTGCCAGCAGCCGAGGCGGGTCCTACGAGCAGTACTTC

D gene: TRBD1
clone size: many
V gene: TRBV7-9
J gene: TRBJ2-7
CDR3 protein: CASSSSPGTGGSSYEQYF
CDR3 DNA: TGTGCCAGCAGCTCCAGTCCCGGGACAGGGGGTAGCTCCTACGAGCAGTACTTC

D gene: -
clone size: many
V gene: TRBV11-2
J gene: TRBJ1-1
CDR3 protein: CASSFLFRKTYMNTEAFF
CDR3 DNA: TGTGCCAGCAGCTTTCTATTCAGAAAGACTTACATGAACACTGAAGCTTTCTTT

D gene: TRBD2
clone size: -
V gene: TRBV7-9
J gene: TRBJ2-2
CDR3 protein: CASSWTSGRGELFF
CDR3 DNA: TGTGCCAGCAGCTGGACTAGCGGGAGAGGGGAGCTGTTTTTT

D gene: -
clone size: -
V gene: TRBV7-6
J gene: TRBJ1-3
CDR3 protein: CASSLVWNTIYF
CDR3 DNA: TGTGCCAGCAGCTTAGTCTGGAACACCATATATTTT

D gene: TRBD1
clone size: -
V gene: TRBV6-1
J gene: TRBJ1-2
CDR3 protein: CASSIGQGGYGYTF
CDR3 DNA: TGTGCCAGCAGTATAGGACAGGGCGGCTATGGCTACACCTTC

D gene: TRBD1
clone size: -
V gene: TRBV9
J gene: TRBJ1-1
CDR3 protein: CASFYRGGNTEAFF
CDR3 DNA: TGTGCCAGCTTCTACAGGGGCGGTAACACTGAAGCTTTCTTT

D gene: -
clone size: many
V gene: TRBV20-1
J gene: TRBJ1-2
CDR3 protein: CSTPGGGGYYSLANYGYTF
CDR3 DNA: TGCAGTACCCCAGGCGGGGGCGGCTATTACTCGTTAGCTAACTATGGCTACACCTTC

D gene: -
clone size: many
V gene: TRBV10-3
J gene: TRBJ1-2
CDR3 protein: CAITRGYPPYGYTF
CDR3 DNA: TGTGCCATCACCAGAGGATACCCACCGTATGGCTACACCTTC

D gene: -
clone size: -
V gene: TRBV15
J gene: TRBJ1-5
CDR3 protein: CATSRDRGHQPQHF
CDR3 DNA: TGTGCCACCAGCAGAGATCGGGGACATCAGCCCCAGCATTTT

D gene: TRBD1
clone size: many
V gene: TRBV5-6
J gene: TRBJ2-2
CDR3 protein: CASSLEGGLNTGELFF
CDR3 DNA: TGTGCCAGCAGCTTGGAAGGGGGCCTGAACACCGGGGAGCTGTTTTTT

D gene: TRBD2
clone size: few
V gene: TRBV20-1
J gene: TRBJ2-5
CDR3 protein: CSAPGLANQETQYF
CDR3 DNA: TGCAGTGCCCCGGGACTAGCGAACCAAGAGACCCAGTACTTC

D gene: -
clone size: many
V gene: TRBV2
J gene: TRBJ2-5
CDR3 protein: CASSDGRVKETQYF
CDR3 DNA: TGTGCCAGCAGTGACGGTCGGGTCAAGGAGACCCAGTACTTC

D gene: TRBD1
clone size: -
V gene: TRBV20-1
J gene: TRBJ2-7
CDR3 protein: CSVWDRGQYEQYF
CDR3 DNA: TGCAGTGTGTGGGACAGGGGGCAGTACGAGCAGTACTTC